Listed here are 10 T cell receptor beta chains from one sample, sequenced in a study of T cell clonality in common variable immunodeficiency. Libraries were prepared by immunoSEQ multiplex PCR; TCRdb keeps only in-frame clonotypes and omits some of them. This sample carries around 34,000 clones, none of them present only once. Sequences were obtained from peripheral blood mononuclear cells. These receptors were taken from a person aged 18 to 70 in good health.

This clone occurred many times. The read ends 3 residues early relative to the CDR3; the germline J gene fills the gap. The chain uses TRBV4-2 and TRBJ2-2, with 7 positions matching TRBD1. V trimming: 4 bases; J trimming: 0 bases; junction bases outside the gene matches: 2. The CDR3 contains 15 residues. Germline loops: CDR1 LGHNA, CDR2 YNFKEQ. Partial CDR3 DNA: TGTGCCAGCAGCCCAACAGGGGCGAACACCGGGGAG. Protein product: CASSPTGANTGE. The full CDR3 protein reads CASSPTGANTGELFF.

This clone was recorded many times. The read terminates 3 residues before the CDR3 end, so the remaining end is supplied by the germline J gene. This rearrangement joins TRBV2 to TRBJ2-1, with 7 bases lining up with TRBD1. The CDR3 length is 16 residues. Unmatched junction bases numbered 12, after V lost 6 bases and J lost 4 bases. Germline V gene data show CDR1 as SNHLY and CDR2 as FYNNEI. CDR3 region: CASRATGSTSYNEQFF. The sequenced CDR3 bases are TGTGCCAGCAGAGCGACAGGGTCTACTTCATACAATGAG.

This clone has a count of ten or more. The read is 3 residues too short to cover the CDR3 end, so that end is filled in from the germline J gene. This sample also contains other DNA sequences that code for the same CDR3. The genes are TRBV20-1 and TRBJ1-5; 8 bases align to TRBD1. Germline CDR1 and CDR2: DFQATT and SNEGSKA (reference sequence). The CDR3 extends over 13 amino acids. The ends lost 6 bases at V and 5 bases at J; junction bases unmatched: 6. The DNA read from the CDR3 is TGCAGTGCCCGTGGACAGGGATATCAGCCC. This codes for CSARGQGYQP. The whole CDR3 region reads CSARGQGYQPQHF.

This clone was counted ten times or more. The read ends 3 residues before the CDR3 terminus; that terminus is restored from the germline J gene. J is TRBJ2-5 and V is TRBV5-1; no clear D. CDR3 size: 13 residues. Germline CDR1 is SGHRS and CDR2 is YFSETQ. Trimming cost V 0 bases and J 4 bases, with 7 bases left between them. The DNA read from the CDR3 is TGCGCCAGCAGCTTGGTTGTATCAGAGACC. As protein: CASSLVVSET. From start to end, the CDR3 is CASSLVVSETQYF.

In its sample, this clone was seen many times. The covered CDR3 bases are TGTGCCAGCAGTTCACAGGGGCAGGTCGGGGAG. Protein sequence: CASSSQGQVGE. The whole CDR3 protein is CASSSQGQVGELFF. The rearrangement joins TRBV7-2 to TRBJ2-2; 7 bases line up with TRBD1. The read terminates 3 residues before the CDR3 end, so the remaining end is supplied by the germline J gene. The CDR3 is made up of 14 amino acids. J lost 7 bases, V lost 6 bases, and 8 bases had no gene match. Germline V gene sequence: CDR1 SGHTA, CDR2 FQGNSA.

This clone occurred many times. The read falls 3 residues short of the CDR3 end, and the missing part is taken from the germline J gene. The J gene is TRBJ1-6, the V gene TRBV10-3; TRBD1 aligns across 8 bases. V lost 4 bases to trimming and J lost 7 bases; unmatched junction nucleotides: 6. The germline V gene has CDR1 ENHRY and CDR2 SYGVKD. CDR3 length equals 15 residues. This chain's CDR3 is CAISGRTGNNSPLHF. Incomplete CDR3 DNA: TGTGCCATCAGTGGGAGGACAGGGAACAATTCACCC.

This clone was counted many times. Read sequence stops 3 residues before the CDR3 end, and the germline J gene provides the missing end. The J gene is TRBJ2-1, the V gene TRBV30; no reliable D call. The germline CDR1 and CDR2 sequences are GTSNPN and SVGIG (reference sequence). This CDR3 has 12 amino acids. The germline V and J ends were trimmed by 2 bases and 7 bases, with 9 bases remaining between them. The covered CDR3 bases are TGTGCCTGGAGTTCTACTCGGAATGAG. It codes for CAWSSTRNE. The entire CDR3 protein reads CAWSSTRNEQFF.

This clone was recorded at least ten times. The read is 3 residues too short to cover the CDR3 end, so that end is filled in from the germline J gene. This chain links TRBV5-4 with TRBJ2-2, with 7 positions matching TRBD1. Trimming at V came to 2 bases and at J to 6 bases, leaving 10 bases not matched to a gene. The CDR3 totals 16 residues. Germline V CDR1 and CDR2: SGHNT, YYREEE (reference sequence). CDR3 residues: CASSLQGRTRAGELFF. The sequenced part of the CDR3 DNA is TGTGCCAGCAGCTTACAGGGGAGAACGAGGGCCGGGGAG.

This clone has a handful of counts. CDR3 bases read: TGTGCCAGCAGTCTTGACAGGGGGCCC. Translation: CASSLDRGP. The entire CDR3 protein is CASSLDRGPLHF. The chain combines TRBV2 with TRBJ1-6, with 9 bases identical to TRBD1. The CDR3 extends 3 residues past the end of the read, so its final part is completed from the germline J gene. Germline CDR1 reads SNHLY; CDR2 reads FYNNEI. The CDR3 sequence is 12 residues long. The full variable domain, with the rest looked up from reference TRBV2 and TRBJ1-6, is EPEVTQTPSHQVTQMGQEVILRCVPISNHLYFYWYRQILGQKVEFLVSFYNNEISEKSEIFDDQFSVERPDGSNFTLKIRSTKLEDSAMYFCASSLDRGPLHFGNGTRLTVT.

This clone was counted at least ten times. The DNA read from the CDR3 is TGTGCCAGCAGACTCCTTTTGACTAGCGGCTACAATGAG. Translation: CASRLLLTSGYNE. The full CDR3 reads CASRLLLTSGYNEQFF. V gene TRBV27 combines with J gene TRBJ2-1; 9 nucleotides align to TRBD2. Read coverage stops 3 residues before the CDR3 terminus; the germline J gene supplies the remainder. The CDR3 has 16 residues. The V segment lost 6 bases and the J segment 3 bases; nucleotides outside the gene matches: 9. Germline loops: CDR1 MNHEY, CDR2 SMNVEV (reference sequence).